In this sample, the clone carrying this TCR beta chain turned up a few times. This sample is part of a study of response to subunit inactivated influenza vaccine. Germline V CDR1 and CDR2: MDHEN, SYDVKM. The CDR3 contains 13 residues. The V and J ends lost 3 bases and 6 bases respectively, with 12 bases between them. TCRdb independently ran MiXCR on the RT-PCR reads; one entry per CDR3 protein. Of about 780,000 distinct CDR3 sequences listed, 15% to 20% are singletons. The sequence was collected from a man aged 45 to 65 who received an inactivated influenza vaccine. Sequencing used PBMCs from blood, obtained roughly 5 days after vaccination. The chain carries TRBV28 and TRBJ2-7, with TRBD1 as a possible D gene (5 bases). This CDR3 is CASSFRDAREQYF. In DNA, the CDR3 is TGTGCCAGCAGTTTCAGGGATGCTCGCGAGCAGTACTTC.